This TCR beta chain was retrieved from a study of blood T cell repertoires in COVID-19. Whole-study context: Material from acute and convalescent COVID-19 was sourced from the United States, Italy and Spain. The cDNA or gDNA used as material had been derived from T cells, B-cell-depleted T cells, or PBMCs.

Original analysis: Amplifying reference gene primers gave estimates of nucleated cell counts. Here immunoSEQ multiplex PCR was the method, and the copy in TCRdb shows in-frame clones only, minus some. That table gives V, J and clone size, and the DNA gave D and trimming. In the table there are 100,000 to 150,000 clones, more than 70% of which are singletons. V lost 5 bases and J 4 bases, leaving 12 bases between the germline ends. The CDR3 spans 14 residues. CDR1 and CDR2 from the germline V gene are SEHNR and FQNEAQ (reference sequence). This clone was picked up a small number of times. Seattle-derived patients entered the study during active infection and were followed longitudinally.

The rearrangement joins TRBV7-9 to TRBJ1-5; no clear D gene. The source of this sequence is an elderly woman with COVID-19, enrolled during active disease. The sequencing input was peripheral blood. The DNA for the CDR3 is TGTGCCAGCAGCGGTCCAGTCTCAAATCAGCCCCAGCATTTT. Translation gives CASSGPVSNQPQHF.